A single sample gave rise to the 9 T cell receptor beta chains below, sequenced in a study of blood T cell repertoires in COVID-19. Only in-frame clones appear in the TCRdb table, and some are missing; sequencing was by immunoSEQ multiplex PCR. The sample has around 230,000 clones, about 82% seen once. Sequencing was carried out using peripheral blood. The source is a man over 45 with COVID-19, enrolled during active disease.

V and J are TRBV6-4 and TRBJ1-6; 8 bases are shared with TRBD1. CDR3 length equals 14 residues. V shed 6 bases, J shed 7 bases, and the junction held 5 bases outside the gene matches. Germline V gene sequence: CDR1 MRHNA, CDR2 SNTAGT. This CDR3 reads CASRTGVGNSPLHF. CDR3 DNA sequence: TGTGCCAGCAGGACAGGGGTTGGGAATTCACCCCTCCACTTT.

This chain connects TRBV30 to TRBJ1-5; maybe TRBD1 (5 bases). The CDR3 is 13 amino acids. CDR1 GTSNPN and CDR2 SVGIG come from the germline V gene (reference sequence). With 0 bases removed from V and 2 bases from J, the gap between germline ends came to 5 bases. The CDR3 DNA is TGTGCCTGGAGTGTAGGGGGCAATCAGCCCCAGCATTTT. Amino acids: CAWSVGGNQPQHF.

V and J are TRBV6-5 and TRBJ2-5, with 9 bases identical to TRBD1. V dropped 6 bases and J dropped 5; count of bases not matched to a gene: 10. Per the germline V gene, CDR1 is MNHEY and CDR2 is SVGAGI. There are 15 residues in the CDR3. CDR3 loop: CASRDTGGAGETQYF. Here the CDR3 DNA reads TGTGCCAGCAGGGACACAGGGGGCGCAGGGGAGACCCAGTACTTC.

CDR3 region: CASSLRGQATEAFF. The DNA for the CDR3 is TGTGCCAGCAGTTTAAGGGGACAAGCCACTGAAGCTTTCTTT. The chain couples TRBV27 to TRBJ1-1; the D gene is possibly TRBD1 (6 bases). From germline, CDR1 is MNHEY and CDR2 SMNVEV (reference sequence). CDR3 length: 14 amino acids. Trimming removed 2 bases at V and 4 bases at J, with 11 bases between.

V and J are TRBV28 and TRBJ1-1; D gene ambiguous. V was shortened by 3 bases and J by 4 bases, with 15 bases between the two germline ends. The CDR3 totals 15 residues. In germline, CDR1 is MDHEN, CDR2 SYDVKM. CDR3 loop: CASSLLRSRPTEAFF. As DNA, the CDR3 is TGTGCCAGCAGTTTGCTTCGGTCCAGGCCCACTGAAGCTTTCTTT.

This chain connects TRBV30 to TRBJ2-3, with a possible D match to TRBD1 (5 bases). The CDR3 covers 12 residues. Germline-derived CDR1 and CDR2 are GTSNPN and SVGIG (reference sequence). V lost 3 bases, J lost 9 bases, and 13 bases lay in between. The chain's CDR3 is CAWRPPQGTQYF. CDR3 sequence (DNA): TGTGCCTGGAGGCCACCCCAGGGAACGCAGTATTTT.

The chain is built from TRBV11-2 and TRBJ1-1, with 9 bases lining up with TRBD1. Germline CDR1 reads SGHAT; CDR2 reads FQNNGV. The V segment lost 4 bases and the J segment 5 bases; nucleotides outside the gene matches: 8. The CDR3 length is 15 residues. The CDR3 DNA sequence: TGTGCCAGCAGCTCCCCGGGACAGGGATCAACTGAAGCTTTCTTT. Translated: CASSSPGQGSTEAFF. The full variable domain, completed using reference TRBV11-2 and TRBJ1-1, is EAGVAQSPRYKIIEKRQSVAFWCNPISGHATLYWYQQILGQGPKLLIQFQNNGVVDDSQLPKDRFSAERLKGVDSTLKIQPAKLEDSAVYLCASSSPGQGSTEAFFGQGTRLTVV.

The V and J genes are TRBV11-2 and TRBJ1-6; D is ambiguous. V lost 0 bases, J lost 0 bases, and 9 bases lay in between. The CDR3 is 17 amino acids. The germline V gene has CDR1 SGHAT and CDR2 FQNNGV. CDR3 loop: CASSLDQASSYNSPLHF. DNA of the CDR3: TGTGCCAGCAGCTTAGACCAAGCGAGCTCCTATAATTCACCCCTCCACTTT.

This clone has at least ten counts. Other DNA sequences of this sample code for an identical CDR3. The CDR3 sequence: CSVGGEGRYGYTF. CDR3 bases: TGCAGCGTTGGGGGGGAGGGTCGATATGGCTACACCTTC. The chain uses TRBV29-1 and TRBJ1-2; maybe TRBD1 (5 bases). The length of the CDR3 is 13 residues. V was pared by 4 bases and J by 5 bases, with 14 bases between. Germline CDR1 and CDR2: SQVTM and ANQGSEA.